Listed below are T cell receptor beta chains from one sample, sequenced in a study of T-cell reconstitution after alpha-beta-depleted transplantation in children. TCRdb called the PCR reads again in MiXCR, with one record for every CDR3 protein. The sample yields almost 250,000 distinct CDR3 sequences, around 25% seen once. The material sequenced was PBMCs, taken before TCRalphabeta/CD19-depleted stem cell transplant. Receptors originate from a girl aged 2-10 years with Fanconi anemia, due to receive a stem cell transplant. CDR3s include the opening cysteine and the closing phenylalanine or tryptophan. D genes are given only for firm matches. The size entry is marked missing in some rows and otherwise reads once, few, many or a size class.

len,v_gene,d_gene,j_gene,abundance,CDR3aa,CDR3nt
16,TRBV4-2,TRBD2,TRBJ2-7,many,CASSQDFSGSSYEQYF,TGTGCCAGCAGCCAAGATTTTAGCGGGTCTTCCTACGAGCAGTACTTC
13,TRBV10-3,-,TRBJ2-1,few,CAIKPRGSNEQFF,TGTGCCATCAAACCAAGGGGTAGCAATGAGCAGTTCTTC
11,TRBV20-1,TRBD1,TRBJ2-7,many,CSAHTGVEQYF,TGCAGTGCTCATACAGGGGTCGAGCAGTACTTC
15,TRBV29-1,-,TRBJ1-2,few,CSVEEEKPPFYGYTF,TGCAGCGTTGAAGAGGAAAAACCACCTTTCTATGGCTACACCTTC
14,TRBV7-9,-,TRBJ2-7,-,CASSLLGDSYEQYF,TGTGCCAGCAGCTTACTCGGGGACTCCTACGAGCAGTACTTC
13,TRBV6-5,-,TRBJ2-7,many,CASKLGGPYEQYF,TGTGCCAGCAAGCTTGGGGGTCCGTACGAGCAGTACTTC
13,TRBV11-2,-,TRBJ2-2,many,CASSLERTGELFF,TGTGCCAGCAGCTTAGAACGGACCGGGGAGCTGTTTTTT
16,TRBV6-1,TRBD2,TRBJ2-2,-,CASSARLAGYTGELFF,TGTGCCAGCAGTGCTAGACTAGCGGGTTACACCGGGGAGCTGTTTTTT
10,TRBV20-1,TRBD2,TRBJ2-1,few,CSAWTREQFF,TGCAGTGCTTGGACTAGGGAGCAGTTCTTC
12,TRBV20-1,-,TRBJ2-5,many,CSASRQKETQYF,TGCAGTGCTAGTCGACAGAAAGAGACCCAGTACTTC
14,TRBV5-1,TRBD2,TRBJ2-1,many,CASSSETSADEQFF,TGCGCCAGCAGCTCCGAGACTAGCGCCGATGAGCAGTTCTTC
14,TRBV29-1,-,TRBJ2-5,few,CSVEGDRHQETQYF,TGCAGCGTTGAAGGAGACAGGCACCAAGAGACCCAGTACTTC
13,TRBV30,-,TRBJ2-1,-,CASSRGGYNEQFF,TGTGCCTCGTCAAGGGGGGGCTACAATGAGCAGTTCTTC
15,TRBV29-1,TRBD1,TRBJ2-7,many,CSVEKGRQGHYEQYF,TGCAGCGTTGAAAAGGGAAGACAGGGCCACTACGAGCAGTACTTC
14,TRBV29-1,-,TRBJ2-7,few,CSVESGRYGDEQYF,TGCAGCGTTGAATCAGGGCGATATGGGGACGAGCAGTACTTC
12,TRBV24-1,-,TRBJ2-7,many,CATSDYNYEQYF,TGTGCCACCAGTGATTACAACTACGAGCAGTACTTC
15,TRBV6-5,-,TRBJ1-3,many,CASSYGTSGGNTIYF,TGTGCCAGCAGTTACGGGACATCGGGAGGAAACACCATATATTTT
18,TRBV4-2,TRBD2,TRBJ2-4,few,CASRQTLSGSLAKNIQYF,TGTGCCAGCAGGCAGACATTAAGCGGGAGCCTGGCCAAAAACATTCAGTACTTC
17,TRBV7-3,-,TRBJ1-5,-,CASSLRQPDGTNQPQHF,TGTGCCAGCAGCTTAAGACAACCTGACGGGACTAATCAGCCCCAGCATTTT
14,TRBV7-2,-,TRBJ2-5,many,CASSPHLGGETQYF,TGTGCCAGCAGCCCCCATTTGGGGGGAGAGACCCAGTACTTC
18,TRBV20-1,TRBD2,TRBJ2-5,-,CSAISHPSYSGRIETQYF,TGCAGTGCTATATCTCACCCAAGTTATAGCGGGAGGATTGAGACCCAGTACTTC
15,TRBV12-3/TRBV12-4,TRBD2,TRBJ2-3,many,CASSTSGRNTDTQYF,TGTGCCAGCAGCACTAGCGGGAGAAACACAGATACGCAGTATTTT
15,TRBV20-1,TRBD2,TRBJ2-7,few,CSALALAGTSYEQYF,TGCAGTGCCCTTGCACTAGCGGGGACCTCCTACGAGCAGTACTTC
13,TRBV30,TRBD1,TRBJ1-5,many,CAWSFDRDQPQHF,TGTGCCTGGAGTTTTGACAGGGATCAGCCCCAGCATTTT
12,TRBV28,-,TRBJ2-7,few,CASRNPSYEQYF,TGTGCCAGCAGAAATCCTAGCTACGAGCAGTACTTC
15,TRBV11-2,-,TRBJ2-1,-,CASSLGYKPGFEQFF,TGTGCCAGCAGCTTAGGATATAAGCCGGGGTTTGAGCAGTTCTTC
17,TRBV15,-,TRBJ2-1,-,CATSREYGRGVYNEQFF,TGTGCCACCAGCAGAGAGTATGGCAGGGGGGTCTACAATGAGCAGTTCTTC
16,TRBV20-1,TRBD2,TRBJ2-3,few,CSADLAGGGRTDTQYF,TGCAGTGCGGACTTAGCGGGGGGAGGCCGAACAGATACGCAGTATTTT
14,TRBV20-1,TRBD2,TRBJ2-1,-,CSALAGPTYNEQFF,TGCAGTGCTTTAGCGGGCCCAACCTACAATGAGCAGTTCTTC
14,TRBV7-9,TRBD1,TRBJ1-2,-,CASSTRDRGFGYTF,TGTGCCAGCAGCACCCGGGACAGGGGCTTCGGCTACACCTTC
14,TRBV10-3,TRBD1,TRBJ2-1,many,CATMGTGGHNEQFF,TGTGCCACGATGGGGACAGGGGGCCACAATGAGCAGTTCTTC
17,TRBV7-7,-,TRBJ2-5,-,CASSLALRGPGLETQYF,TGTGCCAGCAGCTTAGCGCTACGGGGCCCCGGATTAGAGACCCAGTACTTC
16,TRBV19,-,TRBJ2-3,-,CASRDRPGRRTDTQYF,TGTGCCAGTAGGGACAGACCGGGACGAAGGACAGATACGCAGTATTTT
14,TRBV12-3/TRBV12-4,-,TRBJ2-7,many,CASSLAAVSYEQYF,TGTGCCAGCAGTTTAGCGGCCGTTTCCTACGAGCAGTACTTC
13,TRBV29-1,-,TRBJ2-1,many,CSVEDGVYNEQFF,TGCAGCGTTGAAGACGGGGTCTACAATGAGCAGTTCTTC
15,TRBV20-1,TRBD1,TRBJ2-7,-,CSARDIRDRAGEQYF,TGCAGTGCTAGAGATATCCGAGACAGGGCGGGCGAGCAGTACTTC
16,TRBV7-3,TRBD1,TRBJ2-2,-,CASSLTGGASTGELFF,TGTGCCAGCAGCCTCACAGGGGGCGCAAGCACCGGGGAGCTGTTTTTT